A single sample gave rise to the 27 T cell receptor beta chains below, sequenced in a study of blood T cell repertoires in COVID-19. Sequencing was performed with immunoSEQ multiplex PCR; in TCRdb, only in-frame clones are kept and a portion is missing. This table has 400,000 to 500,000 clones, 70% to 90% appearing once. The sequenced sample was PBMCs or T cells enriched from blood (not recorded which). These receptors all come from a woman in her late teens or twenties who had been exposed to COVID-19.

This clone was observed a handful of times. The chain has TRBV20-1 and TRBJ2-1; D remains ambiguous. The V end lost 5 bases, the J end lost 7 bases, and 9 bases lay between the germline ends. The CDR3 spans 11 residues. The germline V gene encodes CDR1 DFQATT and CDR2 SNEGSKA (reference sequence). This chain's CDR3 is CSAYLGNEQFF. Here the CDR3 DNA reads TGCAGTGCTTATCTCGGGAATGAGCAGTTCTTC.

The chain couples TRBV5-1 to TRBJ1-1; tentatively, D is TRBD1 (5 bases). There are 14 residues in the CDR3. V dropped 0 bases and J dropped 4 bases, with 10 bases sitting between them. Per germline, CDR1 SGHRS and CDR2 YFSETQ. CDR3 sequence reads: CASSLVAGRTEAFF. CDR3 nucleotides: TGCGCCAGCAGCTTGGTGGCGGGACGCACTGAAGCTTTCTTT. Variable domain in full (rest from reference TRBV5-1 and TRBJ1-1): KAGVTQTPRYLIKTRGQQVTLSCSPISGHRSVSWYQQTPGQGLQFLFEYFSETQRNKGNFPGRFSGRQFSNSRSEMNVSTLELGDSALYLCASSLVAGRTEAFFGQGTRLTVV.

The genes are TRBV27 and TRBJ2-7; a possible D gene is TRBD1 (5 bases). Trimming cost V 0 bases and J 2 bases, with 11 bases left between them. CDR3 size: 15 residues. Germline loops: CDR1 MNHEY, CDR2 SMNVEV (reference sequence). This CDR3 is CASSLSGRAAYEQYF. CDR3 nucleotide sequence: TGTGCCAGCAGTTTATCTGGCAGGGCCGCCTACGAGCAGTACTTC.

The chain couples TRBV28 to TRBJ1-4, with TRBD1 matching over 9 bases. The CDR3 is 18 amino acids. Looked up from germline, CDR1 is MDHEN and CDR2 is SYDVKM. Losses at the gene ends were 2 bases for V and 0 bases for J; bases not matched to a gene: 7. The CDR3: CASSLPGQGTSTNEKLFF. The CDR3 coding sequence is TGTGCCAGCAGTTTACCGGGACAGGGTACCTCAACTAATGAAAAACTGTTTTTT. The variable domain in full, completed from reference TRBV28 and TRBJ1-4, reads DVKVTQSSRYLVKRTGEKVFLECVQDMDHENMFWYRQDPGLGLRLIYFSYDVKMKEKGDIPEGYSVSREKKERFSLILESASTNQTSMYLCASSLPGQGTSTNEKLFFGSGTQLSVL.

The rearrangement links TRBV12-3 or TRBV12-4 to TRBJ1-4; 8 bases are a match to TRBD1. V was pared by 6 bases and J by 7 bases, with 4 bases of the junction left unmatched. This CDR3 is 13 amino acids long. CDR3 protein: CASSIDRGEKLFF. In nucleotides, the CDR3 is TGTGCCAGCAGCATCGACAGGGGTGAAAAACTGTTTTTT.

The chain uses TRBV7-2 and TRBJ2-3, with 8 bases that match TRBD1. Losses at the gene ends were 5 bases for V and 3 bases for J; bases not matched to a gene: 10. Germline V gives CDR1 SGHTA, CDR2 FQGNSA. The CDR3 consists of 16 residues. This chain's CDR3 is CASSARTGSGTDTQYF. The CDR3 DNA reads as TGTGCCAGCAGCGCACGGACAGGGTCAGGAACAGATACGCAGTATTTT.

The rearrangement joins TRBV27 to TRBJ1-2, with TRBD1 matching over 7 bases. Germline V gives CDR1 MNHEY, CDR2 SMNVEV (reference sequence). The J segment lost 3 bases and the V segment lost 4 bases, leaving 8 bases of the junction unmatched. This CDR3 region has 15 residues. The CDR3 sequence: CASSSTGAGDYGYTF. The CDR3 coding sequence is TGTGCCAGCAGTTCAACAGGGGCTGGGGACTATGGCTACACCTTC.

The genes are TRBV12-2 and TRBJ2-1; the table names TRBD2, a call not compared with the DNA. TRBV12-2 is deemed a pseudogene. The CDR3 consists of 19 residues. The chain's CDR3 is CASRLGRLAGGRGSNEQFF. The DNA of the CDR3 is TGTGCAAGTCGCTTAGGTCGGCTAGCGGGAGGTAGAGGGTCAAATGAGCAGTTCTTC.

The chain carries TRBV27 and TRBJ2-7; tentative D call: TRBD2 (5 bases). Between the trimmed V and J ends, which lost 6 bases and 7 bases, there was a span of 19 bases. Germline CDR1 MNHEY, CDR2 SMNVEV (reference sequence). The CDR3 length is 14 residues. The CDR3 is CASSPLQTGWEQYF. Written as DNA, the CDR3 is TGTGCCAGCAGCCCCCTACAGACGGGATGGGAGCAGTACTTC.

The chain recombines TRBV11-2 with TRBJ1-1; the D gene is possibly TRBD1 (5 bases). CDR3 length: 14 amino acids. V dropped 3 bases and J dropped 10 bases, with 18 bases sitting between them. Germline-derived CDR1 and CDR2 are SGHAT and FQNNGV. This chain's CDR3 is CASSFTIPGDGAFF. The CDR3 nucleotides read TGTGCCAGCAGCTTTACGATACCGGGGGACGGAGCTTTCTTT.

The chain links TRBV12-5 to TRBJ2-5, with D perhaps matching TRBD1 (6 bases). The CDR3 runs to 14 residues. Trimming stripped 6 bases from V and 2 bases from J, with 13 bases between. From germline, CDR1 is LGHNT and CDR2 FRNRAP. The CDR3 coding sequence is TGTGCTAGTGGCTACTTGGACAGACAAGAGACCCAGTACTTC. Amino acids: CASGYLDRQETQYF.

The chain uses TRBV9 and TRBJ1-1; TRBD1 aligns across 7 bases. Trimming cost V 1 base and J 1 base; bases outside gene matches: 4. Germline V gives CDR1 SGDLS, CDR2 YYNGEE. This CDR3 is built from 15 residues. The DNA for the CDR3 is TGTGCCAGCAGCGTACGGACAGGACAGAACACTGAAGCTTTCTTT. This sequence encodes CASSVRTGQNTEAFF.

The rearrangement uses TRBV19 and TRBJ1-4; possibly TRBD1 for D (5 bases). The CDR3 extends over 15 amino acids. Per the germline V gene, CDR1 is LNHDA and CDR2 is SQIVND (reference sequence). Trimming cost V 7 bases and J 6 bases, with 18 bases left between them. The chain's CDR3 is CASMRRGGRDEKLFF. CDR3 nucleotide sequence: TGTGCCAGTATGAGAAGGGGCGGGAGGGATGAAAAACTGTTTTTT.

The chain carries TRBV3-1 (or the pseudogene TRBV3-2) and TRBJ1-1; D not resolved. Trimming took off 1 base at V and 0 bases at J, with 9 bases between the two ends. This CDR3 has 15 amino acids. Germline V gene lookup returns CDR1 LGHDT and CDR2 YNNKEL (reference sequence). The CDR3 reads CASSQGALMNTEAFF. DNA for the CDR3: TGTGCCAGCAGCCAAGGGGCCCTCATGAACACTGAAGCTTTCTTT.

The chain has TRBV5-1 and TRBJ2-7; 9 bases map to TRBD1. CDR3 length equals 14 residues. V lost 0 bases, J lost 5 bases, and 3 bases stayed unmatched. Germline assignment: CDR1 SGHRS and CDR2 YFSETQ. The CDR3 is CASSLGQGVDEQYF. Here the CDR3 DNA reads TGCGCCAGCAGCTTGGGACAGGGGGTTGACGAGCAGTACTTC.

The V call is TRBV7-2, the J call TRBJ1-6; D remains ambiguous. Germline V lookup: CDR1 SGHTA, CDR2 FQGNSA. Trimming cost V 5 bases and J 2 bases, with 10 bases left between them. CDR3 length: 15 residues. The CDR3 reads CASSLQVAYNSPLHF. As DNA, the CDR3 is TGTGCCAGCAGCCTCCAGGTGGCCTATAATTCACCCCTCCACTTT.

This sequence joins TRBV7-6 and TRBJ2-1; 8 bases fit TRBD2. Per germline, CDR1 SGHVS and CDR2 FNYEAQ. Trimming at V came to 5 bases and at J to 0 bases, leaving 6 bases not matched to a gene. The CDR3 is 16 residues long. CDR3 in amino acids: CASSPGGRSSYNEQFF. CDR3 bases: TGTGCCAGCAGCCCGGGGGGGCGGAGCTCCTACAATGAGCAGTTCTTC.

The CDR3 here is CASSQEGGGGAYADTQYF. The CDR3 nucleotides are TGCGCCAGCAGCCAAGAGGGAGGCGGGGGGGCCTACGCAGATACGCAGTATTTT. The chain uses TRBV4-3 and TRBJ2-3; 9 bases agree with TRBD2. CDR1 and CDR2 from the germline V gene are LGHNA and YSLEER. The CDR3 runs to 18 residues. V was clipped by 0 bases and J by 4 bases; unmatched bases: 11.

In its sample, this clone was seen once. The chain recombines TRBV25-1 with TRBJ1-6, with 7 nucleotides matching TRBD1. The V gene's germline CDR1 is MGHDK and CDR2 SYGVNS. V trimming: 4 bases; J trimming: 3 bases; junction bases outside the gene matches: 6. This CDR3 spans 16 amino acids. The CDR3 region has the DNA TGTGCCAGCAGTGGGAACGACAGGGTCTATAATTCACCCCTCCACTTT. This translates into CASSGNDRVYNSPLHF.

This chain joins TRBV21-1 and TRBJ1-2; the table names TRBD1, a call not compared with the DNA. TRBV21-1 is a pseudogene segment. The CDR3 is 17 amino acids. Here the CDR3 reads CASSNKKGRGQAYGYTF. Here the CDR3 DNA reads TGTGCCAGCAGCAACAAAAAGGGTAGGGGACAGGCTTATGGCTACACCTTC.

This chain connects TRBV3-1 (or the pseudogene TRBV3-2) to TRBJ1-5, with D hard to call. The germline CDR1 and CDR2 sequences are LGHDT and YNNKEL (reference sequence). Trimming removed 3 bases from V and 5 bases from J, with 11 bases in between. The CDR3 extends over 14 amino acids. Here the CDR3 reads CASSHGGRDQPQHF. CDR3 in DNA: TGTGCCAGCAGCCATGGAGGGCGCGATCAGCCCCAGCATTTT.

The rearrangement uses TRBV5-1 and TRBJ2-1; 11 positions match TRBD2. This CDR3 comprises 18 residues. Looked up from germline, CDR1 is SGHRS and CDR2 is YFSETQ. V was pared by 4 bases and J by 1 base, with 10 bases of the junction left unmatched. The CDR3 coding sequence is TGCGCCAGCAGCCCGACCGGGACTAGCGGTGTTTCCTACAATGAGCAGTTCTTC. The encoded protein is CASSPTGTSGVSYNEQFF. The complete variable domain, with remaining parts taken from reference TRBV5-1 and TRBJ2-1, reads KAGVTQTPRYLIKTRGQQVTLSCSPISGHRSVSWYQQTPGQGLQFLFEYFSETQRNKGNFPGRFSGRQFSNSRSEMNVSTLELGDSALYLCASSPTGTSGVSYNEQFFGPGTRLTVL.

The rearrangement links TRBV2 to TRBJ1-1; 11 bases fit TRBD1. This CDR3 spans 18 amino acids. V shed 5 bases, J shed 0 bases, and the junction held 11 bases outside the gene matches. Germline V gene sequence: CDR1 SNHLY, CDR2 FYNNEI. The CDR3 loop is CASSLQGQGGGVNTEAFF. Written as DNA, the CDR3 is TGTGCCAGCAGTCTCCAGGGACAGGGGGGTGGGGTGAACACTGAAGCTTTCTTT.

This rearrangement joins TRBV6-5 to TRBJ2-7; maybe TRBD2 (7 bases). The CDR3 extends over 16 amino acids. Trimming pared 2 bases from V and 2 bases from J, leaving 16 bases between. Looked up from germline, CDR1 is MNHEY and CDR2 is SVGAGI. This CDR3 is CASSYGGGGAPYEQYF. In DNA, the CDR3 is TGTGCCAGCAGTTACGGTGGTGGGGGGGCCCCCTACGAGCAGTACTTC.

This rearrangement joins TRBV29-1 to TRBJ1-1; 7 positions match TRBD1. Germline V gives CDR1 SQVTM, CDR2 ANQGSEA. The trim removed 7 bases at V and 1 base at J, leaving 6 bases unmatched. The CDR3 sequence is 13 residues long. For the CDR3, the DNA is TGCAGCGCCCTGGGACAGACGAACACTGAAGCTTTCTTT. Its translation is CSALGQTNTEAFF.

This clone was recorded only once. The chain recombines TRBV7-8 with TRBJ1-6, with D maybe TRBD1 (6 bases). V lost 3 bases and J 7 bases, leaving 13 bases between the germline ends. CDR3 length: 15 amino acids. CDR1 SGHVS and CDR2 FQNEAQ come from the germline V gene. In DNA form, the CDR3 reads TGTGCCAGCAGCTTGGGAGTAACAGGGAATTCACCCCTCCACTTT. As protein: CASSLGVTGNSPLHF. Variable domain in full (rest from reference TRBV7-8 and TRBJ1-6): GAGVSQSPRYKVAKRGQDVALRCDPISGHVSLFWYQQALGQGPEFLTYFQNEAQLDKSGLPSDRFFAERPEGSVSTLKIQRTQQEDSAVYLCASSLGVTGNSPLHFGNGTRLTVT.

The chain uses TRBV9 and TRBJ1-2, with 7 bases matching TRBD1. CDR3 length equals 16 residues. Per germline, CDR1 SGDLS and CDR2 YYNGEE. The J segment lost 0 bases and the V segment lost 4 bases, leaving 9 bases of the junction unmatched. CDR3 coding DNA: TGTGCCAGCAGCACCGATCCGGGACAGACTAACTATGGCTACACCTTC. Translated: CASSTDPGQTNYGYTF.